The 10 T cell receptor beta chains below all came from one sample that was sequenced in a study of T cell clonality in common variable immunodeficiency. Findings and caveats of the study: Common variable immunodeficiency TCR beta sequences reportedly had fewer deletions and N-nucleotide insertions.

No antigen has been assigned to these receptors. Profiling relied on immunoSEQ multiplex PCR, and the TCRdb table lists in-frame clones only, not all of them. There are about 33,000 clones in the sample, none observed a single time. The sequenced material came from peripheral blood mononuclear cells. The receptors here all came from a human donor with common variable immunodeficiency.

This clone was observed a few times. The CDR3 end falls 3 residues outside the read, so it is completed with the germline J gene. This chain connects TRBV2 to TRBJ1-4; a possible D gene is TRBD1 (6 bases). V lost 6 bases and J lost 0, with 14 bases in between. CDR3 length: 16 amino acids. CDR1 and CDR2 from the germline V gene are SNHLY and FYNNEI. The part of the CDR3 DNA that was read is TGTGCCAGCAGGGACAGAGTCGGCGCAACTAATGAAAAA. This gives the protein CASRDRVGATNEK. In full, the CDR3 is CASRDRVGATNEKLFF.

This clone was seen more than once but under ten times. The read comes to an end 3 residues before the CDR3 does, leaving the germline J gene to fill in the end. The chain links TRBV19 to TRBJ1-2; D not resolved. Trimming pared 9 bases from V and 1 base from J, leaving 6 bases between. CDR1 LNHDA and CDR2 SQIVND come from the germline V gene (reference sequence). The length of the CDR3 is 11 residues. The CDR3 bases that were read are TGTGCCAGCCGGGGTAACTATGGC. This sequence encodes CASRGNYG. The CDR3 in full is CASRGNYGYTF.

The sample holds many counts of this clone. From the germline J gene comes the end of the CDR3, since the read stops 3 residues before it. V is TRBV9 and J is TRBJ2-7; 8 nucleotides agree with TRBD2. Germline values: CDR1 SGDLS, CDR2 YYNGEE. Losses at the gene ends were 4 bases for V and 2 bases for J; bases not matched to a gene: 8. This CDR3 has 15 residues. The covered CDR3 bases are TGTGCCAGCAGCCGGGGGGGGACGTATACCTACGAG. This gives the protein CASSRGGTYTYE. The entire CDR3 sequence reads CASSRGGTYTYEQYF.

This clone was counted a few times. Coverage ceases 3 residues before the CDR3 finishes, and the germline J gene fills in the end. The chain carries TRBV11-2 and TRBJ2-7, with 8 bases matching TRBD1. J gave up 3 bases and V 6 bases, and 4 bases lay outside the gene matches. The CDR3 consists of 13 residues. Germline assignment: CDR1 SGHAT and CDR2 FQNNGV. The CDR3 DNA, read in part, is TGTGCCAGCAGTCATACAGGGGGCTACGAG. As protein: CASSHTGGYE. The whole CDR3 is CASSHTGGYEQYF.

This clone was found many times. The part of the CDR3 DNA that was read is TGTGCCAGCTCACTCAATCCGGGGGGGCAAGAGACC. Residues: CASSLNPGGQET. The whole CDR3 sequence is CASSLNPGGQETQYF. The V and J genes are TRBV18 and TRBJ2-5; 8 positions agree with TRBD2. The CDR3 end falls 3 residues outside the read, so it is completed with the germline J gene. Unmatched junction bases numbered 6, after V lost 4 bases and J lost 2 bases. This CDR3 region has 15 residues. Germline CDR1 is KGHSH and CDR2 is LQKENI.

This clone was counted between two and nine times. The read ends 3 residues shy of where the CDR3 ends; the end is completed using the germline J gene. This chain connects TRBV18 to TRBJ2-2; a weak D match, TRBD1 (5 bases). V lost 1 base and J 5 bases, leaving 8 bases between the germline ends. The CDR3 contains 14 residues. CDR1 is KGHSH and CDR2 is LQKENI in the germline V gene. The CDR3 here is CASSPLAGTGELFF. CDR3 bases read: TGTGCCAGCTCACCACTGGCAGGGACCGGGGAG.

This clone was counted many times. Read coverage stops 3 residues before the CDR3 terminus; the germline J gene supplies the remainder. The V and J genes are TRBV2 and TRBJ1-1; TRBD1 is a possible D gene (6 bases). The germline V and J ends were trimmed by 0 bases and 1 base, with 15 bases remaining between them. Germline V CDR1 and CDR2: SNHLY, FYNNEI. This CDR3 has 17 amino acids. The CDR3 loop is CASSEARPGAGNTEAFF. CDR3 DNA, as far as it was read: TGTGCCAGCAGTGAAGCGCGCCCAGGGGCAGGGAACACTGAA.

This clone was picked up a small number of times. Compared with germline, one end of the junction differs, possibly owing to a read error. Sequencing ends 3 residues short of the CDR3 end; the germline J gene provides the rest. The chain carries TRBV2 and TRBJ1-6, with D perhaps matching TRBD1 (6 bases). The CDR3 is 13 amino acids. Germline V CDR1 and CDR2: SNHLY, FYNNEI. The CDR3 loop reads CASIGTNKSPLHF. The sequenced part of the CDR3 DNA is TGTGCCAGCATCGGGACAAATAAGTCACCC.

This clone was seen more than once but under ten times. With the read ending 3 residues before the CDR3 end, the germline J gene is used to fill in that end. The V and J genes are TRBV5-1 and TRBJ2-7; D remains unclear. The CDR3 consists of 16 residues. Germline V gene lookup returns CDR1 SGHRS and CDR2 YFSETQ. Trimming cost V 0 bases and J 0 bases, with 13 bases left between them. The CDR3 region is CASSLEGLTGSYEQYF. The CDR3 bases that were read are TGCGCCAGCAGCTTGGAAGGCCTAACGGGCTCCTACGAG.

This clone was found a few times. The missing CDR3 end, 3 residues past where the read stops, is filled in from the germline J gene. The J gene is TRBJ1-1, the V gene TRBV6-1; D perhaps matches TRBD1 (6 bases). V was trimmed by 1 base and J by 3 bases, leaving 9 bases between them. The CDR3 covers 14 residues. Germline lookup yields CDR1 MNHNS and CDR2 SASEGT. CDR3 residues: CASSEVGGDTEAFF. CDR3 DNA, as far as it was read: TGTGCCAGCAGTGAAGTAGGGGGAGACACTGAA.